This TCR beta chain was observed in a study of T-cell memory formation after mild COVID-19. Each CDR3 protein gets one entry after TCRdb re-called the 5' RACE reads with MiXCR. The data contain 310,000 or so distinct CDR3 sequences, roughly 15% of them singletons. Germline V CDR1 and CDR2: MDHEN, SYDVKM. The trim removed 6 bases at V and 7 bases at J, leaving 9 bases unmatched. The CDR3 runs to 14 residues. This sequence was found in a man between 18 and 29 years old who had mild COVID-19 (a few samples of this study predate the infection). Cell type and time point are not known. The specimen sequenced was PBMCs or a T cell subset sorted from them (not recorded which). The chain couples TRBV28 to TRBJ2-7, with 10 bases lining up with TRBD2. The CDR3 bases are TGTGCCAGCAGCGCAGAAGCGGGGGGGCGTGAGCAGTACGTC. Its protein product is CASSAEAGGREQYV.